The 18 T cell receptor beta chains presented below share a single source sample, sequenced in a study of shared clonotypes between healthy human individuals. Data came from immunoSEQ multiplex PCR; TCRdb stores just in-frame clones and leaves some out. The table has about 520,000 clones, approximately 94% seen once; the top ten hold about 0.06%. The sequenced sample consisted of naive CD4+ T cells sorted from blood. Subset specified: CD45RA+ positively selected. The receptors here all came from a young woman in good health.

The V and J genes are TRBV5-1 and TRBJ2-2; 9 nucleotides agree with TRBD2. Germline V gene lookup returns CDR1 SGHRS and CDR2 YFSETQ. The V and J ends lost 2 bases and 1 base, in that order; junction bases with no gene match: 3. The CDR3 has 16 amino acids. The CDR3: CASSLSSGMNTGELFF. The CDR3 DNA reads TGCGCCAGCAGCTTATCTAGCGGGATGAACACCGGGGAGCTGTTTTTT.

Concerning this clone: Other DNA sequences within the sample encode an identical CDR3. The chain couples TRBV28 to TRBJ2-3; D remains ambiguous. From germline, CDR1 is MDHEN and CDR2 SYDVKM. Trimming removed 3 bases from V and 2 bases from J, with 6 bases in between. The CDR3 runs 13 residues. The CDR3 is CASSFRNTDTQYF. In DNA form, the CDR3 reads TGTGCCAGCAGTTTTCGTAACACAGATACGCAGTATTTT.

The chain has TRBV9 and TRBJ2-7; 7 bases map to TRBD1. V shed 3 bases, J shed 1 base, and the junction held 4 bases outside the gene matches. The CDR3 loop spans 14 amino acids. Germline CDR1 and CDR2: SGDLS and YYNGEE. DNA for the CDR3: TGTGCCAGCAGCGGGGACAGAACATCCTACGAGCAGTACTTC. Protein sequence: CASSGDRTSYEQYF.

The chain has TRBV19 and TRBJ2-5; D possibly uses TRBD1 or TRBD2 (5 bases each). The CDR3 is made up of 14 amino acids. Per germline, CDR1 LNHDA and CDR2 SQIVND (reference sequence). Trimming pared 4 bases from V and 2 bases from J, leaving 11 bases between. In DNA form, the CDR3 reads TGTGCCAGTAGTACCCGATGGGGGCAAGAGACCCAGTACTTC. Translated: CASSTRWGQETQYF.

This clone was seen once. V usage is TRBV2 and J usage is TRBJ1-3, with D unclear. Trimming took 2 bases from V and 0 from J, leaving 8 bases between them. The germline gives CDR1 SNHLY, CDR2 FYNNEI. The CDR3 has 15 amino acids. The CDR3 is CASSELRSSGNTIYF. The CDR3 DNA follows: TGTGCCAGCAGTGAACTGAGGTCCTCTGGAAACACCATATATTTT.

The chain joins TRBV7-9 to TRBJ1-2, with no clear D. The CDR3 totals 15 residues. Per the germline V gene, CDR1 is SEHNR and CDR2 is FQNEAQ (reference sequence). Trimming took off 5 bases at V and 0 bases at J, with 13 bases between the two ends. The CDR3 sequence: CASSTRGRANYGYTF. The CDR3 DNA follows: TGTGCCAGCAGCACGCGGGGTAGGGCTAACTATGGCTACACCTTC. The variable domain in full, completed from reference TRBV7-9 and TRBJ1-2, reads DTGVSQNPRHKITKRGQNVTFRCDPISEHNRLYWYRQTLGQGPEFLTYFQNEAQLEKSRLLSDRFSAERPKGSFSTLEIQRTEQGDSAMYLCASSTRGRANYGYTFGSGTRLTVV.

The chain has TRBV19 and TRBJ1-2; 8 positions agree with TRBD1. The CDR3 sequence is 14 residues long. The V gene's germline CDR1 is LNHDA and CDR2 SQIVND (reference sequence). V was pared by 4 bases and J by 4 bases, with 5 bases of the junction left unmatched. CDR3 nucleotides: TGTGCCAGTAGTACCGACAGGGGTCTCTATGGCTACACCTTC. Its protein is CASSTDRGLYGYTF.

The V gene is TRBV2, the J gene TRBJ2-1; 8 bases agree with TRBD2. The CDR3 is 18 amino acids. The V segment lost 1 base and the J segment 3 bases; nucleotides outside the gene matches: 11. Germline values: CDR1 SNHLY, CDR2 FYNNEI. CDR3: CASSEGRPGSGGYNEQFF. Written as DNA, the CDR3 is TGTGCCAGCAGTGAAGGTCGGCCAGGGAGCGGGGGCTACAATGAGCAGTTCTTC.

The chain is built from TRBV5-1 and TRBJ2-7; no firm D call. The V and J ends lost 3 bases and 2 bases respectively, with 18 bases between them. This CDR3 comprises 16 residues. Germline V gives CDR1 SGHRS, CDR2 YFSETQ. The CDR3 DNA reads as TGCGCCAGCAGCTCCGGACCGGACCCCGCGGCCTACGAGCAGTACTTC. Residues: CASSSGPDPAAYEQYF. The full variable domain, completed using reference TRBV5-1 and TRBJ2-7, is KAGVTQTPRYLIKTRGQQVTLSCSPISGHRSVSWYQQTPGQGLQFLFEYFSETQRNKGNFPGRFSGRQFSNSRSEMNVSTLELGDSALYLCASSSGPDPAAYEQYFGPGTRLTVT.

The J gene is TRBJ2-7, the V gene TRBV2; the D call may be TRBD1 or TRBD2 (6 bases each). The CDR3 runs to 14 residues. Trimming shortened V by 7 bases and J by 6 bases, and 19 bases separated the two germline ends. The germline V gene encodes CDR1 SNHLY and CDR2 FYNNEI. CDR3 nucleotide sequence: TGTGCCAGCACCCGGTCGCGGGGACAAGCCGAGCAGTACTTC. Protein sequence: CASTRSRGQAEQYF.

V and J are TRBV30 and TRBJ1-1; D unresolved. The germline V and J ends were trimmed by 0 bases and 4 bases, with 9 bases remaining between them. CDR3 length: 13 residues. From germline, CDR1 is GTSNPN and CDR2 SVGIG (reference sequence). The CDR3 nucleotides read TGTGCCTGGAGTGTACTTTCCGGCACTGAAGCTTTCTTT. This translates into CAWSVLSGTEAFF.

The rearrangement joins TRBV28 to TRBJ2-7; 9 bases map to TRBD1. V lost 2 bases, J lost 3 bases, and 8 bases stayed unmatched. The CDR3 sequence is 16 residues long. Germline CDR1 MDHEN, CDR2 SYDVKM. The CDR3 DNA sequence: TGTGCCAGCAGTTTAACCCGGGGGGACAGGGACTACGAGCAGTACTTC. This gives the protein CASSLTRGDRDYEQYF.

The chain combines TRBV6-4 with TRBJ2-1; 9 positions agree with TRBD2. The germline CDR1 and CDR2 sequences are MRHNA and SNTAGT. The CDR3 loop spans 14 amino acids. Trimming cost V 3 bases and J 10 bases; bases outside gene matches: 7. The CDR3 bases are TGTGCCAGCAGTGAACTAGCGGGCCTTCCGGAGCAGTTCTTC. It translates to CASSELAGLPEQFF.

V is TRBV28 and J is TRBJ2-2, with D possibly called TRBD1 or TRBD2 (5 bases each). From germline, CDR1 is MDHEN and CDR2 SYDVKM. The CDR3 sequence is 13 residues long. Trimming took 7 bases from V and 6 from J, leaving 12 bases between them. The DNA for the CDR3 is TGTGCCAGCACACGGGGCGTGGCCGGGGAGCTGTTTTTT. Encoded protein: CASTRGVAGELFF.

The V call is TRBV28, the J call TRBJ2-3; D uncertain. Trimming removed 6 bases from V and 0 bases from J, with 10 bases in between. Germline V CDR1 and CDR2: MDHEN, SYDVKM. The CDR3 is 14 residues long. The CDR3 loop is CASSLAGSTDTQYF. CDR3 nucleotide sequence: TGTGCCAGCAGCTTGGCCGGTAGCACAGATACGCAGTATTTT. Based on the CDR3 plus reference TRBV28 and TRBJ2-3, the full variable domain is DVKVTQSSRYLVKRTGEKVFLECVQDMDHENMFWYRQDPGLGLRLIYFSYDVKMKEKGDIPEGYSVSREKKERFSLILESASTNQTSMYLCASSLAGSTDTQYFGPGTRLTVL.

In nucleotides, the CDR3 is TGTGCCAGCAATCTGAAACGCGCTCTCTTAGGGGGCAATGTTGGTGGCTACACCTTC. Protein product: CASNLKRALLGGNVGGYTF. V is TRBV7-8 and J is TRBJ1-2, with 7 bases matching TRBD1. Germline CDR1 reads SGHVS; CDR2 reads FQNEAQ. The CDR3 is 19 amino acids. Unmatched junction bases numbered 27, after V lost 7 bases and J lost 7 bases.

This chain joins TRBV5-4 and TRBJ2-5; D ambiguous. The CDR3 has 13 amino acids. V lost 0 bases, J lost 2 bases, and 5 bases lay in between. In germline, CDR1 is SGHNT, CDR2 YYREEE (reference sequence). The CDR3 nucleotides read TGTGCCAGCAGCTTGGACGTTCAAGAGACCCAGTACTTC. Translation gives CASSLDVQETQYF. Looking up the rest from reference TRBV5-4 and TRBJ2-5 gives the full variable domain: ETGVTQSPTHLIKTRGQQVTLRCSSQSGHNTVSWYQQALGQGPQFIFQYYREEENGRGNFPPRFSGLQFPNYSSELNVNALELDDSALYLCASSLDVQETQYFGPGTRLLVL.

This rearrangement joins TRBV20-1 to TRBJ2-2; no definite D call. V lost 5 bases and J 3 bases, leaving 4 bases between the germline ends. Germline CDR1 and CDR2: DFQATT and SNEGSKA (reference sequence). CDR3 size: 11 residues. The CDR3 loop reads CSAHYTGELFF. The DNA of the CDR3 is TGCAGTGCTCACTACACCGGGGAGCTGTTTTTT.